These 14 T cell receptor beta chains came from one sample sequenced in a study of blood T cell repertoires in COVID-19. Profiling relied on immunoSEQ multiplex PCR, and the TCRdb table lists in-frame clones only, not all of them. This sample has about 130,000 clones, with approximately 86% found just once. Sequenced: PBMCs or T cells enriched from blood (not recorded which). These receptors were taken from a woman in her forties or fifties who had recovered from COVID-19.

V usage is TRBV12-5 and J usage is TRBJ1-5; 7 bases are a match to TRBD1. The V gene's germline CDR1 is LGHNT and CDR2 FRNRAP. The CDR3 runs 17 residues. Trimming at V came to 3 bases and at J to 9 bases, leaving 17 bases not matched to a gene. DNA for the CDR3: TGTGCTAGTGGTTTCATCGCCGGGACAGACCCGCTGAGGCCCCAGCATTTT. Protein sequence: CASGFIAGTDPLRPQHF.

Comment on this clone: A much larger clonotype is one base distant, so this may be a read error. In the same sample, other DNA sequences code for this CDR3. The rearrangement links TRBV2 to TRBJ2-5, with 7 bases fitting TRBD1. J was trimmed by 1 base and V by 6 bases; bases with no gene match: 2. The germline V gene has CDR1 SNHLY and CDR2 FYNNEI. CDR3 length: 13 amino acids. The CDR3 spells CASRGQIQETQYF. The CDR3 bases are TGTGCCAGCAGGGGACAGATCCAAGAGACCCAGTACTTC.

This rearrangement joins TRBV19 to TRBJ1-1; 7 bases match TRBD1. V lost 6 bases, J lost 5 bases, and 9 bases stayed unmatched. CDR1 and CDR2 (germline): LNHDA, SQIVND (reference sequence). The CDR3 totals 14 residues. The CDR3 region has the DNA TGTGCCAGTAGCCACCGGGACAGAGCAACTGAAGCTTTCTTT. This translates into CASSHRDRATEAFF.

V usage is TRBV4-1 and J usage is TRBJ1-1; D perhaps matches TRBD1 (6 bases). The V gene lost 3 bases and the J gene lost 8 bases, with 16 bases spanning the gap. The CDR3 spans 14 residues. CDR1 and CDR2 from the germline V gene are MGHRA and YSYEKL. The chain's CDR3 is CASSQEGGVREAFF. As DNA, the CDR3 is TGCGCCAGCAGCCAGGAAGGGGGGGTTCGAGAAGCTTTCTTT.

The chain combines TRBV6-2 or TRBV6-3 with TRBJ2-1; 9 positions match TRBD1. The CDR3 sequence is 13 residues long. J lost 10 bases, V lost 3 bases, and 4 bases had no gene match. Germline assignment: CDR1 MNHEY and CDR2 SVGEGT. CDR3 sequence: CASSYSGTGEQFF. The CDR3 DNA reads as TGTGCCAGCAGTTATTCCGGGACAGGGGAGCAGTTCTTC.

With regard to this clone: The same CDR3 is also encoded by other DNA sequences in this sample. The chain carries TRBV12-3 or TRBV12-4 and TRBJ1-2; D is uncertain. Trimming cost V 4 bases and J 2 bases, with 8 bases left between them. This CDR3 has 13 amino acids. The CDR3 region is CASSYRGNYGYTF. The CDR3 DNA follows: TGTGCCAGCAGTTATCGGGGAAACTATGGCTACACCTTC.

This clone is a singleton in its sample. This chain joins TRBV5-6 and TRBJ2-3; a possible D gene is TRBD1 (5 bases). Germline V lookup: CDR1 SGHDT, CDR2 YYEEEE. The ends were cut back, 0 bases at V and 6 bases at J, with 11 bases in the middle. The CDR3 spans 14 residues. CDR3 residues: CASSLGTRVDTQYF. For the CDR3, the DNA is TGTGCCAGCAGCTTGGGGACACGGGTGGATACGCAGTATTTT.

The chain combines TRBV6-5 with TRBJ1-1, with D possibly TRBD1 on 5 matching bases. Germline loops: CDR1 MNHEY, CDR2 SVGAGI. CDR3 length equals 13 residues. V was shortened by 5 bases and J by 2 bases, with 9 bases between the two germline ends. CDR3 DNA sequence: TGTGCCAGCAGTAGAGGACAAAACACTGAAGCTTTCTTT. Translation gives CASSRGQNTEAFF.

V usage is TRBV19 and J usage is TRBJ2-2; possible D gene TRBD1, 5 bases. The V and J ends lost 4 bases and 4 bases respectively, with 7 bases between them. The CDR3 contains 13 residues. Germline CDR1 is LNHDA and CDR2 is SQIVND (reference sequence). CDR3 in DNA: TGTGCCAGTAGTAGACAGACCACCGGGGAGCTGTTTTTT. This sequence encodes CASSRQTTGELFF.

V gene TRBV5-4 combines with J gene TRBJ1-4, with D hard to call. CDR1 SGHNT and CDR2 YYREEE come from the germline V gene (reference sequence). V gave up 4 bases and J gave up 14 bases, with 18 bases separating them. This CDR3 is built from 13 residues. The CDR3 coding sequence is TGTGCCAGCAGCAAGAACACGGAACTAGGGCTGTTTTTT. Its protein is CASSKNTELGLFF.

The chain carries TRBV7-8 and TRBJ1-3; no clear D gene. Germline CDR1 reads SGHVS; CDR2 reads FQNEAQ. Trimming stripped 6 bases from V and 4 bases from J, with 7 bases between. This CDR3 has 12 residues. The CDR3 reads CASSQQGNTIYF. In DNA, the CDR3 is TGTGCCAGCAGTCAACAGGGAAACACCATATATTTT.

V is TRBV4-2 and J is TRBJ2-7; TRBD2 agrees at 7 bases. J was trimmed by 0 bases and V by 4 bases; bases with no gene match: 6. The V gene's germline CDR1 is LGHNA and CDR2 YNFKEQ. This CDR3 has 15 residues. Here the CDR3 DNA reads TGTGCCAGCAGCCTGCCGGGGGGATCCTCCTACGAGCAGTACTTC. Translation: CASSLPGGSSYEQYF.

This clone was found a few times. The rearrangement joins TRBV19 to TRBJ2-7, with 13 nucleotides matching TRBD2. Looked up from germline, CDR1 is LNHDA and CDR2 is SQIVND (reference sequence). The CDR3 spans 17 residues. With 6 bases clipped from V and 3 bases from J, the junction kept 11 bases outside the gene matches. CDR3 in amino acids: CASSTRTSGGLVYEQYF. The CDR3 DNA is TGTGCCAGTAGCACTCGGACTAGCGGGGGTTTAGTCTACGAGCAGTACTTC.

The chain has TRBV6-2 or TRBV6-3 and TRBJ1-5, with 7 bases aligning to TRBD1. Trimming at V came to 2 bases and at J to 7 bases, leaving 8 bases not matched to a gene. The CDR3 extends over 15 amino acids. The germline V gene encodes CDR1 MNHEY and CDR2 SVGEGT. CDR3 protein: CASSYRTGMRQPQHF. CDR3 coding DNA: TGTGCCAGCAGTTACCGGACAGGAATGAGACAGCCCCAGCATTTT.